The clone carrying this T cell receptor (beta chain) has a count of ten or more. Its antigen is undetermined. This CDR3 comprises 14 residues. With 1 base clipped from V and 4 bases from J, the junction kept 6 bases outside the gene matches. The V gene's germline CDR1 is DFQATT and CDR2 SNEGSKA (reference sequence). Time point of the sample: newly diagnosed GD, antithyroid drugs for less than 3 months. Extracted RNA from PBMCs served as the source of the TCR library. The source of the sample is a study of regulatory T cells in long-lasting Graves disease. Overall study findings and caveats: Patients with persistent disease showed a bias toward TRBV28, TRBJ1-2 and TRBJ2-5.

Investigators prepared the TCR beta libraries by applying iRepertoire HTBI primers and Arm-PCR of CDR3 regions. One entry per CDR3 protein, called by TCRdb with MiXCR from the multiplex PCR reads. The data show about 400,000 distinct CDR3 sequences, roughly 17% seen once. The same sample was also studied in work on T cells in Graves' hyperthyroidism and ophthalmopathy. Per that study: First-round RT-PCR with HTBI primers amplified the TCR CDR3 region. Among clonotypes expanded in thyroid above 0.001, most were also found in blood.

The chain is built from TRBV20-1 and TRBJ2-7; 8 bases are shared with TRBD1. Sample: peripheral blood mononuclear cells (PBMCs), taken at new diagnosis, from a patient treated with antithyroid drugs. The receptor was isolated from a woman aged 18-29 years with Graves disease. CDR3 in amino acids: CSARVGQGAYEQYF. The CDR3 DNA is TGCAGTGCTAGAGTGGGGCAGGGGGCATACGAGCAGTACTTC.